What follows are 13 T cell receptor beta chains derived from one specimen sequenced in a study of blood T cell repertoires in COVID-19 (dated by TCRdb to 2018 to 2020). Libraries were made using the immunoSEQ multiplex PCR assay. Held by TCRdb, this immuneACCESS table contains in-frame sequences only and omits some clones. Under half of the omission traces to an unresolved V gene where checked; the cause of the rest is unknown. The sample table shows around 50,000 clones, and over 75% are seen once. The ten largest clones represent 7.8% of the sample. Sequencing used peripheral blood. The receptor source for this set is a man in his fifties with active COVID-19.

This sequence joins TRBV7-9 and TRBJ2-5, with a weak D call TRBD2 (6 bases). Germline V gives CDR1 SEHNR, CDR2 FQNEAQ (reference sequence). This CDR3 is 14 amino acids long. V was pared by 5 bases and J by 3 bases, with 13 bases between. CDR3 in amino acids: CASSIGGGEETQYF. For the CDR3, the DNA is TGTGCCAGCAGCATCGGAGGCGGGGAAGAGACCCAGTACTTC.

This clone was recorded once. The rearrangement uses TRBV19 and TRBJ1-1, with unresolved D. The CDR3 is 14 residues long. Trimming left V 7 bases short and J 4 bases short, with 16 bases between. Germline CDR1 and CDR2: LNHDA and SQIVND (reference sequence). CDR3 DNA sequence: TGTGCCAGTACCCAAGGAGCGTTTGTCACTGAAGCTTTCTTT. It encodes CASTQGAFVTEAFF.

V usage is TRBV28 and J usage is TRBJ2-5; the D gene is possibly TRBD1 (5 bases). The CDR3 totals 12 residues. Germline CDR1 reads MDHEN; CDR2 reads SYDVKM. The V end was cut by 6 bases, the J end by 4 bases, with 9 bases between. In nucleotides, the CDR3 is TGTGCCAGCAGCGTTAGGGGAGAGACCCAGTACTTC. This sequence encodes CASSVRGETQYF.

The chain links TRBV14 to TRBJ1-4; no firm D call. The V end was cut by 1 base, the J end by 5 bases, with 20 bases between. CDR3 length: 18 amino acids. CDR1 and CDR2 from the germline V gene are SGHDN and FVKESK. CDR3 loop: CASSQGKGRGQYNEKLFF. The CDR3 nucleotides are TGTGCCAGCAGCCAAGGAAAAGGTCGAGGCCAGTACAATGAAAAACTGTTTTTT.

The J gene is TRBJ2-3, the V gene TRBV23-1, with a tentative D call TRBD2 (6 bases). TRBV23-1 is identified as an open reading frame with a role that is uncertain. The CDR3 is 17 residues long. V was shortened by 3 bases and J by 2 bases, with 18 bases between the two germline ends. As DNA, the CDR3 is TGCGCCAGCAGTCAGGGCAGGGACGGGGAGGTCACAGATACGCAGTATTTT. Protein sequence: CASSQGRDGEVTDTQYF.

The chain combines TRBV5-1 with TRBJ2-5, with a possible D match to TRBD2 (6 bases). The CDR3 extends over 15 amino acids. The V end was cut by 2 bases, the J end by 1 base, with 12 bases between. Germline assignment: CDR1 SGHRS and CDR2 YFSETQ. CDR3 sequence: CASSFNGGGQETQYF. The CDR3 DNA reads TGCGCCAGCAGCTTCAACGGGGGAGGCCAAGAGACCCAGTACTTC.

The J gene is TRBJ2-1, the V gene TRBV28; 11 nucleotides line up with TRBD2. With V trimmed by 6 bases and J by 5 bases, 6 bases remained unmatched. Germline CDR1 is MDHEN and CDR2 is SYDVKM. This CDR3 spans 15 amino acids. For the CDR3, the DNA is TGTGCCAGCAGCAGTACTAGCGGGGGTGACAATGAGCAGTTCTTC. It specifies CASSSTSGGDNEQFF.

The rearrangement joins TRBV30 to TRBJ1-2; D gene unclear. V was clipped by 3 bases and J by 2 bases, with 10 bases between them. The CDR3 is 13 residues long. The germline V gene has CDR1 GTSNPN and CDR2 SVGIG (reference sequence). Here the CDR3 DNA reads TGTGCCTGGAGCCGGGAGTTCAACTATGGCTACACCTTC. Residues: CAWSREFNYGYTF. Drawing the rest from reference TRBV30 and TRBJ1-2, the complete variable domain is SQTIHQWPATLVQPVGSPLSLECTVEGTSNPNLYWYRQAAGRGLQLLFYSVGIGQISSEVPQNLSASRPQDRQFILSSKKLLLSDSGFYLCAWSREFNYGYTFGSGTRLTVV.

The chain recombines TRBV28 with TRBJ1-2; 8 bases are a match to TRBD1. V trimming: 2 bases; J trimming: 6 bases; junction bases outside the gene matches: 14. The CDR3 extends over 17 amino acids. Germline loops: CDR1 MDHEN, CDR2 SYDVKM. The CDR3 coding sequence is TGTGCCAGCAGTTTAGGAGAGACAGGGGTTACAGCGCATGGCTACACCTTC. Translating it yields CASSLGETGVTAHGYTF.

In nucleotides, the CDR3 is TGTGCCAGCAGCTTAGGGACACAGGGGCACGGTCGGGATGAGCAGTTCTTC. Its protein is CASSLGTQGHGRDEQFF. The V gene is TRBV7-9, the J gene TRBJ2-1; TRBD1 aligns across 7 bases. In germline, CDR1 is SEHNR, CDR2 FQNEAQ (reference sequence). V lost 1 base and J lost 8; bases outside the gene matches: 14. The CDR3 runs 17 residues.

V gene TRBV6-6 combines with J gene TRBJ2-5, with D possibly TRBD1 on 5 matching bases. Trimming took 5 bases from V and 3 from J, leaving 7 bases between them. Germline V gene sequence: CDR1 MNHNY, CDR2 SVGAGI (reference sequence). CDR3 size: 12 residues. DNA of the CDR3: TGTGCCAGCAGTCCAGGGAAAGAGACCCAGTACTTC. Amino acids: CASSPGKETQYF.

J is TRBJ1-5 and V is TRBV19; 7 bases fit TRBD1. CDR3 size: 14 residues. Trimming cost V 7 bases and J 5 bases; bases outside gene matches: 8. CDR1 is LNHDA, CDR2 SQIVND, per germline (reference sequence). The CDR3 loop is CASKVGGIDQPQHF. The CDR3 DNA is TGTGCCAGTAAAGTAGGGGGCATAGATCAGCCCCAGCATTTT.

This chain joins TRBV14 and TRBJ2-7; no reliable D call. The CDR3 covers 11 residues. Germline V gene sequence: CDR1 SGHDN, CDR2 FVKESK. With 5 bases removed from V and 4 bases from J, the gap between germline ends came to 6 bases. The DNA of the CDR3 is TGTGCCAGCAGCTTAGATTACGAGCAGTACTTC. This gives the protein CASSLDYEQYF.